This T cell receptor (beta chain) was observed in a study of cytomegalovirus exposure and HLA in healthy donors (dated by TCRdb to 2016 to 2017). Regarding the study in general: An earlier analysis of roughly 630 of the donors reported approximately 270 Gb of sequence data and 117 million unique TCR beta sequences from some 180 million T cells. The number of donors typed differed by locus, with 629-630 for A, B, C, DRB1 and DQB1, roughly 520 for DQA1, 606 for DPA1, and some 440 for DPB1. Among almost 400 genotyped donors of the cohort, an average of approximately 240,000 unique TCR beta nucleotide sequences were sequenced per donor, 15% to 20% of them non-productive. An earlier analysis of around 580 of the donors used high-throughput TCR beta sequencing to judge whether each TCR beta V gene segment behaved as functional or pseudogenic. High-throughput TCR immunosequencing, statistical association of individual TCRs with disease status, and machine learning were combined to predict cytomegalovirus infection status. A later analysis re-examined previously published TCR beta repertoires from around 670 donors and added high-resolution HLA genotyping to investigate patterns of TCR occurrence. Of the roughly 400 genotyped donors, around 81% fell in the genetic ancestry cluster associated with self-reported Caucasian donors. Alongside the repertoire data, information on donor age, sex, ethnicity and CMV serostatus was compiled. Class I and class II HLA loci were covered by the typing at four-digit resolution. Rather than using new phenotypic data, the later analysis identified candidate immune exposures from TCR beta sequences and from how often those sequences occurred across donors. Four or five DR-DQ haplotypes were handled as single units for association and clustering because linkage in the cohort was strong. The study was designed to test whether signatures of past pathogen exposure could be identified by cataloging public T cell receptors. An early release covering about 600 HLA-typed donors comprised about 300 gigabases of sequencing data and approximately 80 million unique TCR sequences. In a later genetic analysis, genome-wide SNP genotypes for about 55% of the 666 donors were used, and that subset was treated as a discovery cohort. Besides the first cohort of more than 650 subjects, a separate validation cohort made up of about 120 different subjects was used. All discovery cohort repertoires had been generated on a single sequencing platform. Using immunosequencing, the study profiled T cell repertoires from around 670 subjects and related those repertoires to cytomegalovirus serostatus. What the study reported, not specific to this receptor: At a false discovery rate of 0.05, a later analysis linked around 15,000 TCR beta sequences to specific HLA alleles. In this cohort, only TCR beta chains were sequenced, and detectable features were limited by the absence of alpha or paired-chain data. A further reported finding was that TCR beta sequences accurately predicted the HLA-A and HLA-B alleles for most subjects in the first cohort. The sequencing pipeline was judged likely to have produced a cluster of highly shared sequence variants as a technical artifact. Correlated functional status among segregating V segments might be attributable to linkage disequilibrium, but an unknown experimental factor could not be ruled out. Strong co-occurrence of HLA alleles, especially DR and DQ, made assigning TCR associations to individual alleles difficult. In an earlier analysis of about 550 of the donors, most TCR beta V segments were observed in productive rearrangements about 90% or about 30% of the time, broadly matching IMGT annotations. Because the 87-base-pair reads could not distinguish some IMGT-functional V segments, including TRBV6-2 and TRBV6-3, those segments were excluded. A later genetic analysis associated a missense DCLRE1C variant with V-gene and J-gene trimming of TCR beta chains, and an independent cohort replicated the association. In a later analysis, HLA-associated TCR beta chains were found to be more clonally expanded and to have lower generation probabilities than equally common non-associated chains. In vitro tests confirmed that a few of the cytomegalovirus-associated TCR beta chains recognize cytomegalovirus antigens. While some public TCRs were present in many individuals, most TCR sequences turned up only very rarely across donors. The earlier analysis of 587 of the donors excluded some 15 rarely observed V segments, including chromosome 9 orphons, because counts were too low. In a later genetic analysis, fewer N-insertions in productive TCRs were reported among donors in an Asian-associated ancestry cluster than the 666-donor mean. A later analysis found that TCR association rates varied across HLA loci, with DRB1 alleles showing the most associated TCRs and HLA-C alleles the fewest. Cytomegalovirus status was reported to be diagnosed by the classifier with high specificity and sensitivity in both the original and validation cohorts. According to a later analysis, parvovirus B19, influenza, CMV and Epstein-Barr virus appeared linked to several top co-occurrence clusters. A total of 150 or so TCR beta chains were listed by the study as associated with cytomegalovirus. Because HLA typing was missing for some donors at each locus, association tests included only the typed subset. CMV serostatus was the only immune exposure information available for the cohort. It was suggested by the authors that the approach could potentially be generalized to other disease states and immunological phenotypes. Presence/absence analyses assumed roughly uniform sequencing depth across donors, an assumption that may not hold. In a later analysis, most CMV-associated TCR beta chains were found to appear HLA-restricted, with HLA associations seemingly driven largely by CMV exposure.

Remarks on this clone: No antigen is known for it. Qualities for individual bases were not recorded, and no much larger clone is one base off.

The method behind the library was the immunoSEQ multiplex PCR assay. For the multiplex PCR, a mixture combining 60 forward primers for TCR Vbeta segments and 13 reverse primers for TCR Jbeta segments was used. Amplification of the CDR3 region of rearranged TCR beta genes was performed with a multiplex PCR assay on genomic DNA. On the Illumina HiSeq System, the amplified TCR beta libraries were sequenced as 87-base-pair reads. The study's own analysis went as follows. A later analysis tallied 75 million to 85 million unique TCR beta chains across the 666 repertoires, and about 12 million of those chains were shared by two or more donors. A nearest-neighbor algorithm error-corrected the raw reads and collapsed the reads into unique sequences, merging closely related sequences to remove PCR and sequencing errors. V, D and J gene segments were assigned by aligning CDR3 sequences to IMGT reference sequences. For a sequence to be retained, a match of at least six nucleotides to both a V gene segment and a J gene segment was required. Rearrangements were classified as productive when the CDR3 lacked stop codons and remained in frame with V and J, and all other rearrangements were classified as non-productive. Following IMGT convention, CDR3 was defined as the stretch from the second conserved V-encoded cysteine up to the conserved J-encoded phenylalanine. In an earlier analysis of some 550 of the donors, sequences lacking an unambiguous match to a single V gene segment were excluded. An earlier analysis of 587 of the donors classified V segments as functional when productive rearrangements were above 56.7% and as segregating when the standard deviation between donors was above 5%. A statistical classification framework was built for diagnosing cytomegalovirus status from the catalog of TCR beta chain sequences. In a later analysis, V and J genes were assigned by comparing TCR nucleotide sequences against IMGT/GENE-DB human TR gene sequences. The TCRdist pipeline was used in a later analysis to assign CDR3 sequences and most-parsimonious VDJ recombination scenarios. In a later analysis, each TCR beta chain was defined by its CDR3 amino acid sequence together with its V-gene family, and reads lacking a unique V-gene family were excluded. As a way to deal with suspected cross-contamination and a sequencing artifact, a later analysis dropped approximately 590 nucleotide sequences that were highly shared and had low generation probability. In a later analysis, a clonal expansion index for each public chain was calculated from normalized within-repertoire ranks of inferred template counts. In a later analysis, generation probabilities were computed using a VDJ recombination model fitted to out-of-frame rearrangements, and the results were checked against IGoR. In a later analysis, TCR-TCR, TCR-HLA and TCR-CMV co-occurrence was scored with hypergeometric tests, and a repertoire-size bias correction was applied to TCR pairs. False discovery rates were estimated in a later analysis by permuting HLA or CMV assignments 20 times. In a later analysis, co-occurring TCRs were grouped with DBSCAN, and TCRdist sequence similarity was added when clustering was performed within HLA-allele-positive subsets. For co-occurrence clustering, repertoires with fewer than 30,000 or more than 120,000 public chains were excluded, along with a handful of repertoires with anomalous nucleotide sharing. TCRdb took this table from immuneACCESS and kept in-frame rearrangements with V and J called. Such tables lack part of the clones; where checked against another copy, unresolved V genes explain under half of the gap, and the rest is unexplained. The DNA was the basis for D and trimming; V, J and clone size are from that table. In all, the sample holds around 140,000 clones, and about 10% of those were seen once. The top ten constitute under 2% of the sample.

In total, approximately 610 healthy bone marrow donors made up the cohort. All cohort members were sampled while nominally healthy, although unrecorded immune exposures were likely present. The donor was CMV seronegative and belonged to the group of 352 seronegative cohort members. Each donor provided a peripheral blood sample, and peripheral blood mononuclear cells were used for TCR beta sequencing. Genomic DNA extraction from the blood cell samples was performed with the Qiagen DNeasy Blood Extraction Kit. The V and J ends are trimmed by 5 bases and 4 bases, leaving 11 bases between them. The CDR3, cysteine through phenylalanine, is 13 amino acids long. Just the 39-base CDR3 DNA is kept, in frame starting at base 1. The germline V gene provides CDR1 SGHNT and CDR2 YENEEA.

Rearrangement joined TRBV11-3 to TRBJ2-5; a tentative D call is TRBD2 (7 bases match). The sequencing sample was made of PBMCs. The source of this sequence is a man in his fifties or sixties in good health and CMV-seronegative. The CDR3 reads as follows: CASSRGGRETQYF. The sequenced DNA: TGTGCCAGCAGCCGCGGGGGCCGAGAGACCCAGTACTTC.